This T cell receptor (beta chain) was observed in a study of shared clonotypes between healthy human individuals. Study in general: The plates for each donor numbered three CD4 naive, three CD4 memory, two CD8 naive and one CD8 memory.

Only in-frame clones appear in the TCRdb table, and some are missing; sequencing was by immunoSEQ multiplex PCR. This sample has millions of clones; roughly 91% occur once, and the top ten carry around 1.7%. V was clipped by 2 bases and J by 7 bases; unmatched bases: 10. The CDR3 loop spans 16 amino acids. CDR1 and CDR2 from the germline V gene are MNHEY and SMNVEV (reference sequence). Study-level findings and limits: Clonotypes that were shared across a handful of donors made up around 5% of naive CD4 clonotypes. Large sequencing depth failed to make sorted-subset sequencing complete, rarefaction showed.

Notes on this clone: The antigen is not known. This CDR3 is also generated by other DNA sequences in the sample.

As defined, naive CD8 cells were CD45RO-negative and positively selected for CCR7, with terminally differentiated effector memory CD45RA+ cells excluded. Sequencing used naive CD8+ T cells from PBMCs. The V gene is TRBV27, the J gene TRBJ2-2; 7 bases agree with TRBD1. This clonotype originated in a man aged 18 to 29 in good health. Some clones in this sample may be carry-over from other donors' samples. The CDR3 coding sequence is TGTGCCAGCAGTTTAGGCCGACAGGGCGCCAGCGGGGAGCTGTTTTTT. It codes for CASSLGRQGASGELFF.